This passage covers 7 T cell receptor beta chains from one sample sequenced in a study of neurological immune-mediated disorders. TCRdb analysed the 5' RACE reads with MiXCR anew, one entry per CDR3 protein. The table includes around 25,000 distinct CDR3 sequences, around an eighth detected once. Sequencing was carried out using PBMCs. The receptor set was obtained from a woman in her thirties or forties with HTLV-1-associated myelopathy (HAM/TSP).

This clonotype was seen ten or more times. The chain carries TRBV20-1 and TRBJ2-7; 11 bases align to TRBD1. In germline, CDR1 is DFQATT, CDR2 SNEGSKA (reference sequence). Losses at the gene ends were 8 bases for V and 4 bases for J; bases not matched to a gene: 4. The CDR3 loop spans 12 amino acids. The CDR3: CSTGTGGYEQYF. CDR3 bases: TGCAGTACCGGGACAGGGGGATACGAGCAGTACTTC.

This clonotype was counted ten times or more. This rearrangement joins TRBV28 to TRBJ2-7, with 10 nucleotides matching TRBD2. The length of the CDR3 is 14 residues. Germline CDR1 is MDHEN and CDR2 is SYDVKM. V trimming: 7 bases; J trimming: 3 bases; junction bases outside the gene matches: 6. CDR3 sequence (DNA): TGTGCCAGCAAGGCAGCGGGGGGGCTCTACGAGCAGTACTTC. Protein sequence: CASKAAGGLYEQYF.

The sample holds many counts of this clonotype. This chain uses TRBV12-3 or TRBV12-4 with TRBJ1-4; TRBD1 aligns across 9 bases. The length of the CDR3 is 16 residues. Unmatched junction bases numbered 9, after V lost 5 bases and J lost 5 bases. CDR3 loop: CASSRKTGGLNEKLFF. The CDR3 DNA reads TGTGCCAGCAGTCGGAAGACAGGGGGATTAAATGAAAAACTGTTTTTT.

Ten or more counts support this clonotype. The chain links TRBV29-1 to TRBJ2-7; D tentatively fits TRBD1 or TRBD2 (6 bases each). CDR1 SQVTM and CDR2 ANQGSEA come from the germline V gene. V was cut by 4 bases and J by 1 base, with 20 bases left in between. There are 16 residues in the CDR3. DNA for the CDR3: TGCAGCGTTGGGGGGCCCTCGGGGGACAAATCCTACGAGCAGTACTTC. As protein: CSVGGPSGDKSYEQYF.

This clonotype was picked up many times. This rearrangement joins TRBV20-1 to TRBJ1-2; D unresolved. Germline assignment: CDR1 DFQATT and CDR2 SNEGSKA (reference sequence). V was cut by 1 base and J by 7 bases, with 13 bases left in between. CDR3 length: 13 amino acids. The CDR3 sequence is CSARVNIGGGYTF. DNA of the CDR3: TGCAGTGCTAGAGTCAATATTGGAGGTGGCTACACCTTC.

This clonotype has a count of ten or more. The CDR3 bases are TGTGCCAGTGGGGGTTTGGAGGCAACTAATGAAAAACTGTTTTTT. As protein: CASGGLEATNEKLFF. The rearrangement links TRBV2 to TRBJ1-4, with a possible D match to TRBD1 (5 bases). Trimming pared 9 bases from V and 0 bases from J, leaving 14 bases between. CDR1 is SNHLY and CDR2 is FYNNEI in the germline V gene. This CDR3 region has 15 residues.

A note on this clonotype: Its ends do not fully match the called genes, so a read error is possible. The chain uses TRBV5-6 and TRBJ2-3, with 7 bases that match TRBD2. CDR1 is SGHDT and CDR2 is YYEEEE in the germline V gene. This CDR3 region has 16 residues. CDR3 coding DNA: TGTGTCAGCAGCTTGGCCCCTCGGGGGGGCACAGATACGCAGTATTTT. It yields the protein CVSSLAPRGGTDTQYF.